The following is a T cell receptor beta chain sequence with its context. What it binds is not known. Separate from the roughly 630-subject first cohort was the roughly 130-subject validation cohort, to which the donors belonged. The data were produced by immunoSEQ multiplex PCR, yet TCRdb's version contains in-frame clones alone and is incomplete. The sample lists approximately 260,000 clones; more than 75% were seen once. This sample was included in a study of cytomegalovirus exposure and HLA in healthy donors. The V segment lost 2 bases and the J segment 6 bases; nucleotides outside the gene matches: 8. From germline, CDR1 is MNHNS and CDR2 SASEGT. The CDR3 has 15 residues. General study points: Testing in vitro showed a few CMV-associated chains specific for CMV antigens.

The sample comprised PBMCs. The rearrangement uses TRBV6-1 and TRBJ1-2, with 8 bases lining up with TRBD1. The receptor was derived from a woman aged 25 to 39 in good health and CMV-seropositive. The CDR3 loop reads CASSEIDRGWDGYTF. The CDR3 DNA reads TGTGCCAGCAGTGAAATAGACAGGGGATGGGATGGCTACACCTTC.